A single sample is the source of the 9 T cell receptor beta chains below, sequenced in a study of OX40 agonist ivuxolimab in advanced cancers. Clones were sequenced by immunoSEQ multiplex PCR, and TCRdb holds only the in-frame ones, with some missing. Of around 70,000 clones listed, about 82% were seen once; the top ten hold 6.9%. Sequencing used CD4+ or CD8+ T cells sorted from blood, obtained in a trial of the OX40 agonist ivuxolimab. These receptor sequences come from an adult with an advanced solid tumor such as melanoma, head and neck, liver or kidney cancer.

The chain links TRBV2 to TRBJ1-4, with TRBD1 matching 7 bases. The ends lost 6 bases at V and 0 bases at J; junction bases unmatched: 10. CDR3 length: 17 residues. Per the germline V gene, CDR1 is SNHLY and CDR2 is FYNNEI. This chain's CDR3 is CASSSRQGVATNEKLFF. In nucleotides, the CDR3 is TGTGCCAGCAGCTCTCGACAGGGAGTCGCAACTAATGAAAAACTGTTTTTT.

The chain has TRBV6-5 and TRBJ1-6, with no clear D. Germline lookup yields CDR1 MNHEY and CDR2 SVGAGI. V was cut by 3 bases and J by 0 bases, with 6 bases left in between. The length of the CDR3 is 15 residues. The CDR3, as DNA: TGTGCCAGCAGTTATCGCAGCTCCTATAATTCACCCCTCCACTTT. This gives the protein CASSYRSSYNSPLHF.

CDR3 amino acids: CASGRLNTGELFF. The CDR3 coding sequence is TGTGCCAGCGGACGGTTGAACACCGGGGAGCTGTTTTTT. This chain joins TRBV6-5 and TRBJ2-2; unclear D gene. The V gene's germline CDR1 is MNHEY and CDR2 SVGAGI. Between the trimmed V and J ends, which lost 8 bases and 1 base, there was a span of 8 bases. This CDR3 is built from 13 residues.

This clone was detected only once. The CDR3 DNA reads TGCGCCAGCAGCCCGACAATAGCGGTATCCTCCTACGAGCAGTACTTC. Translated, it gives CASSPTIAVSSYEQYF. The chain is built from TRBV4-3 and TRBJ2-7; perhaps TRBD2 as D (6 bases). Germline V lookup: CDR1 LGHNA, CDR2 YSLEER. V was trimmed by 4 bases and J by 0 bases, leaving 16 bases between them. The CDR3 loop spans 16 amino acids.

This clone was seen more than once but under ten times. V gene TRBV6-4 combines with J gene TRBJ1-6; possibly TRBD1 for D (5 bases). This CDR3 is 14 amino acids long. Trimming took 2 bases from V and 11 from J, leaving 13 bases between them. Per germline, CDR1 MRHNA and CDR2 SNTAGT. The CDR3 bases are TGTGCCAGCAGTGACAGGGACGGCGGAACACCCCTCCACTTT. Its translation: CASSDRDGGTPLHF.

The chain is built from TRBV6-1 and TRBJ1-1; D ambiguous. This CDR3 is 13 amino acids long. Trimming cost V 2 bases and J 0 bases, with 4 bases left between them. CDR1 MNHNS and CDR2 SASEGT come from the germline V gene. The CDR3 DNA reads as TGTGCCAGCAGTGAAAGGCTGAACACTGAAGCTTTCTTT. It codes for CASSERLNTEAFF.

As DNA, the CDR3 is TGTGCCAGCAGGACGAGGGTTAACACTGAAGCTTTCTTT. Protein product: CASRTRVNTEAFF. The chain employs TRBV6-1 and TRBJ1-1; no clear D gene. The CDR3 is 13 residues long. Trimming stripped 6 bases from V and 2 bases from J, with 10 bases between. Germline loops: CDR1 MNHNS, CDR2 SASEGT.

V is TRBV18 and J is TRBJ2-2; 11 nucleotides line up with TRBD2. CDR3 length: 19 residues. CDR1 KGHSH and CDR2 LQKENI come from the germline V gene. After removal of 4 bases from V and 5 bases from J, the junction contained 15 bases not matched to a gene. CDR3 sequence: CASSLRTSGGRFWTGELFF. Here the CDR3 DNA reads TGTGCCAGCTCACTTAGAACTAGCGGGGGACGTTTTTGGACCGGGGAGCTGTTTTTT.

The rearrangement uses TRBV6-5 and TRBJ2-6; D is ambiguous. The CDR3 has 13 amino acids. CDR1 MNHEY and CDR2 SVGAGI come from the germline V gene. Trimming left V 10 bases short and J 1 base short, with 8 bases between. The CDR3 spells CATRQSGANVLTF. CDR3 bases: TGTGCCACCCGGCAGTCTGGGGCCAACGTCCTGACTTTC.